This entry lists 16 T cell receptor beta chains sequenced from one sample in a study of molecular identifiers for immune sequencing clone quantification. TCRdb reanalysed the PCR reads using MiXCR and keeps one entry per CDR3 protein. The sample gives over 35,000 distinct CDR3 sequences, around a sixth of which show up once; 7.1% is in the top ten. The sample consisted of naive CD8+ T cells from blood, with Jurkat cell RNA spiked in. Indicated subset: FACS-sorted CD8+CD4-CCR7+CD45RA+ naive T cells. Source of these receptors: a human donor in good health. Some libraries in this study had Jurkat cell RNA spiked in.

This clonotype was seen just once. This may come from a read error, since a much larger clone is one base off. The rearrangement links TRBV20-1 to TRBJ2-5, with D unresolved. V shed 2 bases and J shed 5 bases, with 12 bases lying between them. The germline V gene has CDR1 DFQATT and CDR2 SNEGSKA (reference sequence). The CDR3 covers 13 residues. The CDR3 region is CSARNGLRETQYF. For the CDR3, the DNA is TGCAGTGCTAGAAATGGGCTCCGGGAGACCCAGTACTTC.

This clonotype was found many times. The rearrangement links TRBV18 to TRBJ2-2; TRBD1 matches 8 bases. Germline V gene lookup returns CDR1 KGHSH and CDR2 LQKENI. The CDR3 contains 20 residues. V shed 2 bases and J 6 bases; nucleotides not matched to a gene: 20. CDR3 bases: TGTGCCAGCTCACCAAACCCCCCGGACAGGGCGTTTGTCAGAGCCGGGGAGCTGTTTTTT. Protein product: CASSPNPPDRAFVRAGELFF.

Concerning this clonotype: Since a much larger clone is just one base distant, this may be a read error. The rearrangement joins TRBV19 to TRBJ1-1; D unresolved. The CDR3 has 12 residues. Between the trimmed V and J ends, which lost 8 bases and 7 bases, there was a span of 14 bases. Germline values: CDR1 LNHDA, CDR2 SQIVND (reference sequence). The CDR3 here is CASGPGWDEAFF. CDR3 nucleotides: TGTGCCAGTGGGCCCGGGTGGGATGAAGCTTTCTTT.

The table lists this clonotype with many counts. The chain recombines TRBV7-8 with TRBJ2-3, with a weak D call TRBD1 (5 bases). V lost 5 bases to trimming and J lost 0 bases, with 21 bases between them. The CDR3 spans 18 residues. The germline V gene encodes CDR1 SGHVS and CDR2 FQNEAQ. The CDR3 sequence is CASSLPRTQGNSTDTQYF. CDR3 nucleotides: TGTGCCAGCAGCCTCCCTCGGACGCAGGGCAATAGCACAGATACGCAGTATTTT.

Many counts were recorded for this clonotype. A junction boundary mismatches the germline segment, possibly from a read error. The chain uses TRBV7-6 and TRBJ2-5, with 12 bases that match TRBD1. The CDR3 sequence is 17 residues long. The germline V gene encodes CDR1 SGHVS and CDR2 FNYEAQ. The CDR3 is CVSSFPRAGQGAETQYF. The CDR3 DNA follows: TGTGTCAGCAGCTTCCCCCGGGCGGGACAGGGGGCCGAGACCCAGTACTTC.

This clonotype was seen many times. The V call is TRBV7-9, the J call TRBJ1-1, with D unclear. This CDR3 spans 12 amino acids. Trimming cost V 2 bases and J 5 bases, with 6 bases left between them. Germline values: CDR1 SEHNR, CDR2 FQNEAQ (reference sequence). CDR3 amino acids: CASSLKETEAFF. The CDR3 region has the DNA TGTGCCAGCAGCTTAAAGGAGACTGAAGCTTTCTTT.

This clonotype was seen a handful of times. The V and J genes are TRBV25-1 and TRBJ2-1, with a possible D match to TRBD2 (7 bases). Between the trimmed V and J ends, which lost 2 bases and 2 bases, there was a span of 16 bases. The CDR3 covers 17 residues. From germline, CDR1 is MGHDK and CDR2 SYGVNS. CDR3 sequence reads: CASSERGGHRPYNEQFF. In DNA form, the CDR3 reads TGTGCCAGCAGTGAAAGGGGGGGTCATAGGCCCTACAATGAGCAGTTCTTC.

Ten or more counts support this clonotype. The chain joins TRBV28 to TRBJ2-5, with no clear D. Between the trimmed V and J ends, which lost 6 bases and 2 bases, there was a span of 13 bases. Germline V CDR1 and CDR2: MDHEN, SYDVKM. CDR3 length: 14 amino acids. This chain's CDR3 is CASSDTKEQETQYF. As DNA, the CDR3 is TGTGCCAGCAGCGATACTAAAGAACAAGAGACCCAGTACTTC.

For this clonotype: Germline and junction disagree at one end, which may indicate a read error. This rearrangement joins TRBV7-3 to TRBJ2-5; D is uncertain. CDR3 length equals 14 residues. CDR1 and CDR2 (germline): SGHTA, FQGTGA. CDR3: CASRESAGVETRYF. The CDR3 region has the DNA TGTGCCAGCAGGGAATCGGCCGGCGTGGAGACCCGGTACTTC.

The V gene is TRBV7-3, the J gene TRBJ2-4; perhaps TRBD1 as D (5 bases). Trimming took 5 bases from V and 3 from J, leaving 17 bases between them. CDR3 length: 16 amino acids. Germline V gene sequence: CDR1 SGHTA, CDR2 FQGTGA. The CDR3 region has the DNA TGTGCCAGCAGCCCAGCCCCAGGGTTGGACAAAAACATTCAGTACTTC. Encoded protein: CASSPAPGLDKNIQYF.

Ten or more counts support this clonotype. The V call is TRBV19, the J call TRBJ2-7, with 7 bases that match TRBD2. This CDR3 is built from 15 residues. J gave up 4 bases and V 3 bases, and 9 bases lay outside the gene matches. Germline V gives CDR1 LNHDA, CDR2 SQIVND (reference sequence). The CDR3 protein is CASSIGLGFTYEQYF. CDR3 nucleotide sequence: TGTGCCAGTAGTATCGGACTAGGATTTACGTACGAGCAGTACTTC.

CDR3 DNA sequence: TGTGCCAGCAGTTTATGGCGGGATACGCAGTATTTT. Its protein product is CASSLWRDTQYF. This chain uses TRBV28 with TRBJ2-3; D remains ambiguous. The V and J ends lost 0 bases and 6 bases respectively, with 4 bases between them. CDR3 length: 12 residues. In germline, CDR1 is MDHEN, CDR2 SYDVKM.

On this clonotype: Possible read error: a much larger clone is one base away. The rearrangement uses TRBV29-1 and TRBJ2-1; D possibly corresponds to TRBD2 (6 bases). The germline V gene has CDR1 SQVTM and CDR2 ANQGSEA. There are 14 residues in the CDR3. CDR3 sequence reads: CSVEHRENYNKQFF. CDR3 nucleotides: TGCAGCGTCGAACACCGGGAGAACTACAATAAGCAGTTCTTC.

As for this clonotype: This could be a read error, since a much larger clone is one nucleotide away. In DNA form, the CDR3 reads TGCGCCAGCAACCAAGATCGCTCCGGGGAGCTGTTTTTT. This sequence encodes CASNQDRSGELFF. The chain has TRBV4-3 and TRBJ2-2; D unclear. The CDR3 runs to 13 residues. Germline CDR1 LGHNA, CDR2 YSLEER.

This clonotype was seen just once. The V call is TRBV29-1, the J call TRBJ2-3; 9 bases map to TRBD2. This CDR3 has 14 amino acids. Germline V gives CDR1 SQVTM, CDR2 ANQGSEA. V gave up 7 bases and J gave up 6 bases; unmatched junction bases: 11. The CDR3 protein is CSGLTSGRRDTQYF. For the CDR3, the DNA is TGCAGCGGCCTGACTAGCGGCAGAAGGGATACGCAGTATTTT.

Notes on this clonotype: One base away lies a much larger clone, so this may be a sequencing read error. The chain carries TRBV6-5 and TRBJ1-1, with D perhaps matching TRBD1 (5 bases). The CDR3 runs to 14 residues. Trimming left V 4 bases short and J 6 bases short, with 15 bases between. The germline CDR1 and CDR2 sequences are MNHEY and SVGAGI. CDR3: CASSFRGFGSEAFF. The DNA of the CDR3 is TGTGCCAGCAGTTTTCGGGGGTTCGGATCTGAAGCTTTCTTT.